The T cell receptor beta chain under discussion was sequenced for a study of naive and memory T cell subsets listed by TCRdb under 2017. About the study as a whole: An open-source, UMI-based TCR alpha and beta sequencing pipeline was applied to sorted naive and memory peripheral blood T cell subsets. The functional CMV T cell responses agreed completely with IgG serology results. RNA was DNase-treated and reverse transcribed with TCR constant-region primers, mostly using SuperScript III. Paper-wide results and their limitations: Gini index rose and Shannon and inverse Simpson diversity fell from naive through CM, EM and EMRA in both CD4 and CD8 cells. TCR abundance followed a power law with an exponent that was different for naive and memory subsets but consistent across the three individuals. No ground truth was available to validate the repertoire findings for the naive and memory subsets. After error correction, over 90% of naive TCR sequences appeared only once, giving much steeper abundance distributions than memory subsets. A clonotype was defined as a single alpha or beta chain sequence rather than as a paired alpha/beta receptor. A few larger clonotypes were found in naive repertoires, especially CD8, and these larger clonotypes were possibly memory cells re-expressing CD45RA. RNA-based TCR counts may be affected by expression changes linked to T cell activation and differentiation.

A remark on this clonotype: Its recognized antigen is unknown. No much larger clone exists at a distance of one base, and base qualities are not known.

Receptor amplification or capture employed UMI-ligation and nested PCR. The beta constant-region primer was an equimolar mix of two oligonucleotides covering both TRBC1 and TRBC2. The ligated cDNA went through four rounds of PCR with nested alpha and beta constant-region primers together with the SP2 primer. A single-stranded oligonucleotide bearing the SP2 primer plus a 12-nucleotide UMI was ligated onto the 3' end of the cDNA by T4 RNA ligase 1. Incubation of the ligation reaction was carried out at 16 degrees C for about 20-25 hours. PCR2 was usually performed as a SYBR Green qPCR and halted at a preset threshold so that over-amplification would not occur. Every purification after the first one was done using Agencourt AMPure XP magnetic beads. Libraries were quantified by Qubit and checked on a TapeStation, where a main peak was expected near 650 bp. The pooled libraries were sequenced on an Illumina MiSeq using v2 2x251 paired-end kits, which usually yielded roughly 0.85-2.3 million reads per sample. Each sample was pooled at 4 nM, and roughly 5-7% PhiX was included to help cluster recognition. The original pipeline was this. Using tag matching that tolerated one base-pair mismatch, Decombinator assigned V and J genes to FASTQ reads that had been processed by Demultiplexor. By using UMIs, Collapsinator corrected both sequencing errors and the frequency errors caused by PCR heterogeneity. TCRs were translated and CDR3s were extracted from the conserved cysteine to the FGXG phenylalanine by CDR3Translator, with non-productive sequences being flagged. Repertoires were subsampled to equal numbers of UMI-defined TCRs before Gini, Shannon entropy and inverse Simpson indices were calculated. Power-law fits to clonotype abundance distributions were performed by maximum likelihood within the linear range. On one naive CD8 sample, the pipeline and MIGEC gave similar UMI counts, unique TCR numbers and clonal distributions. One analysis removed from the naive repertoire any naive TCRs that were also found in any memory subset from the same donor. Repertoires were searched for some 7,000 CMV-associated CDR3 sequences compiled from VDJdb and a published dataset. The public reads were quality trimmed at Q25 with fastp and then assembled into clones with MiXCR by TCRdb, keeping productive beta chains. A single entry per CDR3 protein holds the most common genes and DNA from its merged rows. It is TCRdb's table, rather than the study itself, that gives the V and J calls and clone size. The sample includes about 150,000 distinct CDR3 sequences, with roughly 22% observed a single time. The ten largest clones capture 0.1% to 0.11% of the sample.

V loses 4 bases, J loses 0 bases, and the germline ends lie 20 bases apart. Inclusive of the bounding cysteine and phenylalanine, the CDR3 is 18 residues long. Only the CDR3 region is kept as DNA, spanning 54 bases read in frame from base 1. For CDR1 and CDR2, the germline V gene lists MGHRA and YSYEKL. From the second PCR step on, the TCR alpha and beta chain libraries were amplified in separate reactions. The CMV status of each donor was determined by measuring IFNgamma production from CD4+ T cells after fresh PBMCs had been stimulated overnight with CMV viral lysate. Miltenyi beads were used first to positively select CD4 T cells, and CD8 T cells were then positively selected from the CD4-negative fraction. Cells were stained for CD3, CD4, CD8, CD45RA, CD27 and a live/dead dye and were sorted on a BD Aria II into four subsets based on CD45RA and CD27. Blood came from a few healthy volunteers, each fractionated into CD4 and CD8 T cells and then into four differentiation subsets. Approximately 120 ml of peripheral blood was collected from each donor, and PBMC were isolated by Ficoll-Paque PLUS density-gradient centrifugation. Sorted cells were lysed in RLT buffer, after which RNA was extracted using a Qiagen RNeasy kit and stored at -80 degrees C.

The clonotype originates from a human donor in good health. The chain is encoded by TRBV4-1 joined to TRBJ2-3; TRBD2 is a weak D gene call, 5 bases matching. The specimen sequenced was naive CD4+ T cells from blood. Read against the paper, the sample's cell subset or site label means: naive T cells, CD45RA high CD27+. For the CDR3, the sequence is CASSPQVVGLASTDTQYF. The nucleotide sequence reads as follows: TGCGCCAGCAGCCCCCAAGTGGTCGGACTGGCTAGCACAGATACGCAGTATTTT.